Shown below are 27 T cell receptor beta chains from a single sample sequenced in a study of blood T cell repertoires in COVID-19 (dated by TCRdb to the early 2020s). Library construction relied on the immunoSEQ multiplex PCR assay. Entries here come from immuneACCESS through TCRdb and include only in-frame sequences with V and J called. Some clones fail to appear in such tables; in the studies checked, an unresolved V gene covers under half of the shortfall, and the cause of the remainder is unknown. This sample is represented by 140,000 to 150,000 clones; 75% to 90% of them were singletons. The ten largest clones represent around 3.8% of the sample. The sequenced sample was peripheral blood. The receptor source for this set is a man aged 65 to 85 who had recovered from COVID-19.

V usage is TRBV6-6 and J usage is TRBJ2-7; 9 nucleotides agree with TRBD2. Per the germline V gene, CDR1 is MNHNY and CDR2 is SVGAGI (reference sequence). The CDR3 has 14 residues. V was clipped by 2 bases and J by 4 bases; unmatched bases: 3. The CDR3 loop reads CASSYGTSRYEQYF. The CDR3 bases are TGTGCCAGCAGTTACGGGACTAGCAGGTACGAGCAGTACTTC.

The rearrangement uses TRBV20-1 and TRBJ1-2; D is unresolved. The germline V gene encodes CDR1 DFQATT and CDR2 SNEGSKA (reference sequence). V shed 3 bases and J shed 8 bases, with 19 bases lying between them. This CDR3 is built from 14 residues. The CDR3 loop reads CSASDRLGVDGYTF. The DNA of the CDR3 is TGCAGTGCTAGTGATCGGCTCGGGGTGGACGGCTACACCTTC.

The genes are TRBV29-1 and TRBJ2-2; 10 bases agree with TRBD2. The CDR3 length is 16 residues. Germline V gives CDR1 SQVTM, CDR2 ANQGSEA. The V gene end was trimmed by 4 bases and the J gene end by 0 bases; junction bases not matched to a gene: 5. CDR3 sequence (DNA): TGCAGCGTTGCAAGGCTAGCGGGAGCGAACACCGGGGAGCTGTTTTTT. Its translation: CSVARLAGANTGELFF.

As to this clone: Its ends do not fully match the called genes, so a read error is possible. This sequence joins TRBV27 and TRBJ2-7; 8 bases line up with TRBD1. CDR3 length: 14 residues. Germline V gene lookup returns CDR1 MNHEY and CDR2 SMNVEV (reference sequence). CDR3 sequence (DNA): TGTGCCAGCAGTATATCCGGGACAGGTTACGAGCAGTACTTC. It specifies CASSISGTGYEQYF.

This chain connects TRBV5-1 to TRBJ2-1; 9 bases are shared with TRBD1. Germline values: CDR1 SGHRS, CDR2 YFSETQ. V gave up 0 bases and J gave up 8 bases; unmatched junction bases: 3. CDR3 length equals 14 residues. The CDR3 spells CASSLVGQGHEQFF. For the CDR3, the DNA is TGCGCCAGCAGCTTGGTGGGACAGGGCCATGAGCAGTTCTTC.

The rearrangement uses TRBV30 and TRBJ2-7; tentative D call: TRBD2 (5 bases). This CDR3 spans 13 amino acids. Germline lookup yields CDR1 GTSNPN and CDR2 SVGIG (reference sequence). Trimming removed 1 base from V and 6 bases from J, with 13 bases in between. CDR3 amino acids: CAWSGRYAREQYF. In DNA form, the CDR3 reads TGTGCCTGGAGTGGGAGGTATGCTCGCGAGCAGTACTTC.

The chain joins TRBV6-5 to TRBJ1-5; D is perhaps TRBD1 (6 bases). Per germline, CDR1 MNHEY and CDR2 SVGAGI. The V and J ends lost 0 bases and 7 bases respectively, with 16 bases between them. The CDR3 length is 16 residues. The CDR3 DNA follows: TGTGCCAGCAGTTACTCGAAAGGGGGACCGGGGCAGCCCCAGCATTTT. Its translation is CASSYSKGGPGQPQHF.

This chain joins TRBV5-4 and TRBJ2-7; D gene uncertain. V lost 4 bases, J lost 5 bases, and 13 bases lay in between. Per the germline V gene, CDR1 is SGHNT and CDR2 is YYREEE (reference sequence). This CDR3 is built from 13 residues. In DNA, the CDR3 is TGTGCCAGCAGCGCAGATAAATACCACGAGCAGTACTTC. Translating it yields CASSADKYHEQYF. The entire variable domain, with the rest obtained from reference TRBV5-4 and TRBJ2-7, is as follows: ETGVTQSPTHLIKTRGQQVTLRCSSQSGHNTVSWYQQALGQGPQFIFQYYREEENGRGNFPPRFSGLQFPNYSSELNVNALELDDSALYLCASSADKYHEQYFGPGTRLTVT.

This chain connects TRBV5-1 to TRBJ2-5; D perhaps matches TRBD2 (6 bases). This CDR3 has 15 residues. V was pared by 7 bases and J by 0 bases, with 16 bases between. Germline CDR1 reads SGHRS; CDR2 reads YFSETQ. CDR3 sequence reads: CASGRGSGYQETQYF. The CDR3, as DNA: TGCGCCAGCGGACGGGGGAGCGGGTACCAAGAGACCCAGTACTTC. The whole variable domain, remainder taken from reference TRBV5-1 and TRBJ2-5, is KAGVTQTPRYLIKTRGQQVTLSCSPISGHRSVSWYQQTPGQGLQFLFEYFSETQRNKGNFPGRFSGRQFSNSRSEMNVSTLELGDSALYLCASGRGSGYQETQYFGPGTRLLVL.

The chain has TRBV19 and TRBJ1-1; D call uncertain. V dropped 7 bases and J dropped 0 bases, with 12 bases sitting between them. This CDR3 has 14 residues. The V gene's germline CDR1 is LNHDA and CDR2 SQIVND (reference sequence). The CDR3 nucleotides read TGTGCCAGTACCCGAACAGCTATGAACACTGAAGCTTTCTTT. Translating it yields CASTRTAMNTEAFF.

CDR3 residues: CSVEDGDRVGTGELFF. The CDR3 nucleotides are TGCAGCGTTGAAGATGGGGACAGGGTGGGCACCGGGGAGCTGTTTTTT. The chain is built from TRBV29-1 and TRBJ2-2; the match to TRBD1 covers 9 bases. In germline, CDR1 is SQVTM, CDR2 ANQGSEA. Trimming cost V 0 bases and J 4 bases; bases outside gene matches: 6. This CDR3 spans 16 amino acids.

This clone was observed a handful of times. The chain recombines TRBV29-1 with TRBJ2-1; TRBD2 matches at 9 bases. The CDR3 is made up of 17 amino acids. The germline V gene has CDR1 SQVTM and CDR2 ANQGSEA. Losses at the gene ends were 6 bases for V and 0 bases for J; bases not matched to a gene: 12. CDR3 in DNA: TGCAGCGTGAGGGGCGGGAGGGCTTCAAGCTCCTACAATGAGCAGTTCTTC. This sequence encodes CSVRGGRASSSYNEQFF.

This CDR3 reads CASSVVAEYTGELFF. For the CDR3, the DNA is TGTGCCAGCAGCGTGGTAGCGGAGTACACCGGGGAGCTGTTTTTT. J is TRBJ2-2 and V is TRBV9; D possibly corresponds to TRBD2 (6 bases). The V gene's germline CDR1 is SGDLS and CDR2 YYNGEE. This CDR3 is built from 15 residues. Trimming removed 2 bases from V and 3 bases from J, with 11 bases in between.

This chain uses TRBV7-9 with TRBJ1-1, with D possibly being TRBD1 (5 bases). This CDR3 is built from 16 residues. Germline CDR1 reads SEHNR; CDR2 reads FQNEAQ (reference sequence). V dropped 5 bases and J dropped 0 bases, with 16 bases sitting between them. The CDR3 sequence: CASSNRQNTMNTEAFF. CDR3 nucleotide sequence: TGTGCCAGCAGCAATCGACAGAACACCATGAACACTGAAGCTTTCTTT. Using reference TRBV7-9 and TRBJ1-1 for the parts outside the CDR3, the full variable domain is DTGVSQNPRHKITKRGQNVTFRCDPISEHNRLYWYRQTLGQGPEFLTYFQNEAQLEKSRLLSDRFSAERPKGSFSTLEIQRTEQGDSAMYLCASSNRQNTMNTEAFFGQGTRLTVV.

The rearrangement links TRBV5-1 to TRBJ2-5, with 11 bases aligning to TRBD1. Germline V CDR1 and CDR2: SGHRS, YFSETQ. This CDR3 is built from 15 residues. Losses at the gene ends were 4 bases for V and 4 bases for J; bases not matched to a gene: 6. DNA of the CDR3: TGCGCCAGCAGCGCCGGACAGGGGGCCCCAGAGACCCAGTACTTC. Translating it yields CASSAGQGAPETQYF.

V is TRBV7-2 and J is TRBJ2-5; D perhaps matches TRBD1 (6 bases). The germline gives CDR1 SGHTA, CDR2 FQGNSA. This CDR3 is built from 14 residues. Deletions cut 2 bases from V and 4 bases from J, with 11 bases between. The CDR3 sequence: CASSLRTVGETQYF. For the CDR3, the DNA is TGTGCCAGCAGCTTACGGACAGTGGGAGAGACCCAGTACTTC.

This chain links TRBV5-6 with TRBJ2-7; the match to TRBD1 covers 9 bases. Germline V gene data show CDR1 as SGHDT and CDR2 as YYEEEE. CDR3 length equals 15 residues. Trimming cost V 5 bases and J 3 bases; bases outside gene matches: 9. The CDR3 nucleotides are TGTGCCAGCAGTTCTGTCGGGACAGGGATCTACGAGCAGTACTTC. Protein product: CASSSVGTGIYEQYF.

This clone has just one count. The DNA for the CDR3 is TGTGCCAGCAGTCGGTCACGGACAGGGTGGAACACTGAAGCTTTCTTT. It yields the protein CASSRSRTGWNTEAFF. V usage is TRBV2 and J usage is TRBJ1-1, with 8 bases identical to TRBD1. Trimming at V came to 5 bases and at J to 1 base, leaving 9 bases not matched to a gene. This CDR3 contains 16 residues. Germline CDR1 is SNHLY and CDR2 is FYNNEI.

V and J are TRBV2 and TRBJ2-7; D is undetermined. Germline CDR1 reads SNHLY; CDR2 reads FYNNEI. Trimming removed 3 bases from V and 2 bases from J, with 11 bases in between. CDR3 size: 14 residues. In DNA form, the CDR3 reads TGTGCCAGCAGTGATCCTTACACACCCTACGAGCAGTACTTC. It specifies CASSDPYTPYEQYF.

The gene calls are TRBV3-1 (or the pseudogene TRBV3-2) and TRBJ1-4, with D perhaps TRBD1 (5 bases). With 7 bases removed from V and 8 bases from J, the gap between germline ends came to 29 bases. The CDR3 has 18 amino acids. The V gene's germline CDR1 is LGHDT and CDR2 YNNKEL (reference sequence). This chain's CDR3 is CASTGGAGWGLATEKLFF. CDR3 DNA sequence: TGTGCCAGCACCGGCGGGGCAGGGTGGGGTCTGGCGACCGAAAAACTGTTTTTT.

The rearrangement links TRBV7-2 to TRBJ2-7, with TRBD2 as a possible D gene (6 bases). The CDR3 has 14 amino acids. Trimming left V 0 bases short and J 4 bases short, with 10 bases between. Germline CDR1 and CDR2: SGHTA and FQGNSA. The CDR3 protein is CASSLAGGTYEQYF. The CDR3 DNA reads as TGTGCCAGCAGCTTAGCGGGAGGAACTTACGAGCAGTACTTC.

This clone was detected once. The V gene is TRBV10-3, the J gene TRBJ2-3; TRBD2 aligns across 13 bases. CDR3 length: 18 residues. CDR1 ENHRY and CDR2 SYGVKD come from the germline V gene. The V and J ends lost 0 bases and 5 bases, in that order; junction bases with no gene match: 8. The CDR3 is CAISESVGTSGARDTQYF. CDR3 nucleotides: TGTGCCATCAGTGAGTCGGTTGGGACTAGCGGGGCCCGAGATACGCAGTATTTT.

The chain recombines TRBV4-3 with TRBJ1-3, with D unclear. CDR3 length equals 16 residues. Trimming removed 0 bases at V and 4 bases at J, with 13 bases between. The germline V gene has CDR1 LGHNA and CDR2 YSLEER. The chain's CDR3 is CASSQDWAISGNTIYF. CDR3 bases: TGCGCCAGCAGCCAAGATTGGGCGATTTCGGGAAACACCATATATTTT.

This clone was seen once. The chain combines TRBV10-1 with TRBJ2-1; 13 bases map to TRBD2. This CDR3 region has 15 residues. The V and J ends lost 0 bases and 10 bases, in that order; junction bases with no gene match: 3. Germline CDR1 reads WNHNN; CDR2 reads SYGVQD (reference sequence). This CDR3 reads CASSESLLAGGEQFF. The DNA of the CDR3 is TGCGCCAGCAGTGAGTCTTTACTAGCGGGAGGGGAGCAGTTCTTC.

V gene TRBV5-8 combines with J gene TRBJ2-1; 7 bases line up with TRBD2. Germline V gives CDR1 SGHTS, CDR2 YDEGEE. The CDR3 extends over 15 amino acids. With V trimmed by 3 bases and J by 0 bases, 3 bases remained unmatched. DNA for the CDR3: TGTGCCAGCAGCTCGGGACTACTCTCCTACAATGAGCAGTTCTTC. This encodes CASSSGLLSYNEQFF.

The CDR3 region is CASSPGQGGEKLFF. CDR3 DNA: TGCGCCAGCAGCCCGGGACAGGGTGGAGAAAAACTGTTTTTT. The chain has TRBV4-3 and TRBJ1-4, with 9 bases aligning to TRBD1. The CDR3 has 14 amino acids. Trimming removed 4 bases from V and 8 bases from J; junction bases left unmatched: 5. Germline V gene sequence: CDR1 LGHNA, CDR2 YSLEER.

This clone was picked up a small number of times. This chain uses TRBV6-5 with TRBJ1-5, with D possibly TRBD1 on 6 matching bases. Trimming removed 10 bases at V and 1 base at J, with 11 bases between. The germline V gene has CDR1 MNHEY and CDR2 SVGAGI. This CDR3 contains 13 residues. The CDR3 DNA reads TGTGCCACGTCAGGGGTCAGCAATCAGCCCCAGCATTTT. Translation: CATSGVSNQPQHF.